This T cell receptor beta chain was captured in a study of cytomegalovirus exposure and HLA in healthy donors. Study overall: Counted in an early data release were about 80 million unique TCRs from HLA-typed donors.

Regarding donors, all were healthy bone marrow donors. Details on this clone: Its target is not known.

Germline V gives CDR1 MGHRA, CDR2 YSYEKL. The CDR3 extends over 15 amino acids. V lost 7 bases, J lost 5 bases, and 9 bases stayed unmatched. A multiplex PCR was run with 60 Vbeta primers and 13 Jbeta primers. Clones were sequenced by immunoSEQ multiplex PCR, and TCRdb holds only the in-frame ones, with some missing. The table gives around 130,000 clones; the top ten clones make up under 2% of it. Study outcomes and limitations: In vitro experiments confirmed that a few CMV-associated chains were specific for CMV antigens. A prior analysis recorded that most TCR beta V segments were productive about 87% or about 30% of the time.

This clonotype originated in a woman aged 40 to 50 in good health and CMV-seronegative. The V gene is TRBV4-1, the J gene TRBJ2-2; 8 nucleotides agree with TRBD2. Sequencing was carried out using PBMCs. CDR3 DNA: TGCGCCAGCACGGCCGGGGGGGCAGGAACCGGGGAGCTGTTTTTT. Its protein product is CASTAGGAGTGELFF.